What follows describes a single T cell receptor beta chain. This table comes from immunoSEQ multiplex PCR, and its TCRdb copy is limited to in-frame clones, with some not included. The sample shows tens of thousands of clones, under 90% of them seen only once. The data stem from a study of OX40 agonist ivuxolimab in advanced cancers. A history of autoimmune disease or systemic immunosuppression excluded patients. The clonotype originates from an adult with an advanced solid tumor such as melanoma, head and neck, liver or kidney cancer. Sequenced material: CD4+ or CD8+ T cells sorted from blood, taken in a trial of the OX40 agonist ivuxolimab.

CDR3 residues: CASSSRVDHTEAFF. The CDR3, as DNA: TGTGCCAGCAGCTCCCGTGTTGACCACACTGAAGCTTTCTTT. V gene TRBV9 combines with J gene TRBJ1-1; unclear D gene. This CDR3 contains 14 residues. Germline CDR1 and CDR2: SGDLS and YYNGEE. Trimming cost V 4 bases and J 3 bases, with 13 bases left between them.